These T cell receptor beta chains were read from a single sample in a study of CXCR3-negative and CXCR3-positive naive CD8 T cells. TCRdb reanalyzed the 5' RACE reads, giving one entry per CDR3 protein sequence and no DNA. This sample's clone table lists roughly 120,000 distinct CDR3 sequences. The sequenced material came from naive CXCR3+ CD8+ T cells from blood. These receptors were taken from a human donor in good health. Some clones in this sample may be carry-over from other donors' samples. Each CDR3 is given with its conserved first and last residue.

TRBV3-1	TRBJ2-5	CASSPIDGPGTQYF
TRBV4-3	TRBJ2-7	CASSQDRVTYEQYF
TRBV19	TRBJ2-1	CASSKTAGGPENEQFF
TRBV27	TRBJ2-1	CASSPFGSTIYNEQFF
TRBV5-6	TRBJ1-2	CASSIWGSYGYTF
TRBV7-6	TRBJ2-1	CASSASKYNEQFF
TRBV3-1	TRBJ2-7	CASSQQPGPEQYF
TRBV7-9	TRBJ2-5	CASSSSGEIQETQYF
TRBV7-9	TRBJ2-5	CASSLPETQYF
TRBV29-1	TRBJ1-2	CSVAESYGYTF
TRBV9	TRBJ2-1	CASSADREAFNEQFF
TRBV27	TRBJ2-2	CASSISNTGELFF
TRBV21-1	TRBJ2-7	CASSKGQTYEQYF
TRBV7-6	TRBJ1-1	CASSWTGELFF
TRBV6-2/TRBV6-3	TRBJ2-1	CASSPRGGKGSYNEQFF
TRBV12-3/TRBV12-4	TRBJ1-1	CASSLAGHTEAFF
TRBV7-9	TRBJ2-2	CASSLETGGLSGELFF
TRBV28	TRBJ2-7	CASSFPLGGVSEQYF
TRBV27	TRBJ2-5	CASSEALGAETQYF
TRBV5-4	TRBJ2-5	CASSLAPGPQETQYF